The source of this T cell receptor (beta chain) is a study of patients and donors after allogeneic stem cell transplantation. This CDR3 contains 15 residues. V was clipped by 5 bases and J by 2 bases; unmatched bases: 5. Each CDR3 protein gets one entry after TCRdb re-called the RT-PCR reads with MiXCR. The table shows more than 20,000 distinct CDR3 sequences, with around 40% occurring only once. The sequence was obtained from a human donor who was either an allogeneic HSCT recipient or a stem cell or donor lymphocyte infusion donor (not recorded which). It is not recorded whose cells these are; they may come from a transplant donor. The rearrangement links TRBV12-3 or TRBV12-4 to TRBJ1-2; TRBD1 agrees at 10 bases. The sequenced sample consisted of blood, either unsorted or a sorted T cell fraction (not recorded which). CDR3 nucleotide sequence: TGTGCCAGCAGTCCGAGGGGACAGGGGAACTATGGCTACACCTTC. Translated: CASSPRGQGNYGYTF.